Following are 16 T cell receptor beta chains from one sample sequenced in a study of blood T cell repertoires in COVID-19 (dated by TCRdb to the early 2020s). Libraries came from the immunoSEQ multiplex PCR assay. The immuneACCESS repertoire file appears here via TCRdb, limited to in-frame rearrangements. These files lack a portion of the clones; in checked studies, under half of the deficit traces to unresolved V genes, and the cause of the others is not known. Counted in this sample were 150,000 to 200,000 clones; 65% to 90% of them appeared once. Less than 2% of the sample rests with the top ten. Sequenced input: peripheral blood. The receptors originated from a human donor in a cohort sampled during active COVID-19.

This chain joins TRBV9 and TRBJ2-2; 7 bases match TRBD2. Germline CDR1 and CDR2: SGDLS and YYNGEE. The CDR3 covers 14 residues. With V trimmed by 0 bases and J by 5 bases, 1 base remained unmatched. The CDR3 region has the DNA TGTGCCAGCAGCGTAGCGGGGGGTACCGGGGAGCTGTTTTTT. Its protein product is CASSVAGGTGELFF.

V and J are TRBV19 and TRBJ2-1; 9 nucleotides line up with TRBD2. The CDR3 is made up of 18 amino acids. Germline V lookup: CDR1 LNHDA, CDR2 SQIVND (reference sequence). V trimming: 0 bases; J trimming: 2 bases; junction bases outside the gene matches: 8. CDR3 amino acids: CASSIDLPGGRAYNEQFF. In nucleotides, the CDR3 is TGTGCCAGTAGTATAGATCTACCCGGCGGGAGGGCCTACAATGAGCAGTTCTTC.

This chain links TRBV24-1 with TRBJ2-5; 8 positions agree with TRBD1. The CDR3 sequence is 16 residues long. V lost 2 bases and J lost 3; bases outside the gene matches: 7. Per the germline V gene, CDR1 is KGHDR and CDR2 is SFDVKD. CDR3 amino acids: CATSDSGRGPEETQYF. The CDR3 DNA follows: TGTGCCACCAGTGATTCGGGCAGGGGGCCGGAAGAGACCCAGTACTTC.

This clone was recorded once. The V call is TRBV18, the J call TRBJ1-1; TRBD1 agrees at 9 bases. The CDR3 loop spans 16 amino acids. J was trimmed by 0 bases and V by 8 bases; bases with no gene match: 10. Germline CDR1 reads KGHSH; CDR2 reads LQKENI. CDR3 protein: CASKGQGSLMNTEAFF. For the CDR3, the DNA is TGTGCCAGCAAAGGACAGGGGTCCCTCATGAACACTGAAGCTTTCTTT.

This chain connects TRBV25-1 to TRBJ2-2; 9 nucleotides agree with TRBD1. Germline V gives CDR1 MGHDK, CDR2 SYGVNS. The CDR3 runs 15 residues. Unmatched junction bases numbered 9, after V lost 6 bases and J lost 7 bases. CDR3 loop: CASRFGDRACGELFF. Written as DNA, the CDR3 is TGTGCCAGCAGATTCGGGGACAGGGCCTGCGGGGAGCTGTTTTTT. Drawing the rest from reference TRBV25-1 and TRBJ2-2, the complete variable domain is EADIYQTPRYLVIGTGKKITLECSQTMGHDKMYWYQQDPGMELHLIHYSYGVNSTEKGDLSSESTVSRIRTEHFPLTLESARPSHTSQYLCASRFGDRACGELFFGEGSRLTVL.

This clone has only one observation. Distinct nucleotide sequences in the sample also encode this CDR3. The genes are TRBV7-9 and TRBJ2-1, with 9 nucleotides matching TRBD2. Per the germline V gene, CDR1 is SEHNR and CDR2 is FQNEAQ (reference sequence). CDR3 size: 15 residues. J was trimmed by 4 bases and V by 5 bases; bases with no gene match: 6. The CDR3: CASSRAGGSYNEQFF. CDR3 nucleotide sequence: TGTGCCAGCAGCCGCGCGGGGGGGTCTTACAATGAGCAGTTCTTC.

The CDR3 is CASSLDSSNQPQHF. Written as DNA, the CDR3 is TGTGCCAGCAGCTTAGACAGTTCCAATCAGCCCCAGCATTTT. This sequence joins TRBV11-1 and TRBJ1-5; the D is unclear. The CDR3 runs 14 residues. In germline, CDR1 is SGHAT, CDR2 FQDESV (reference sequence). V lost 1 base and J 3 bases, leaving 7 bases between the germline ends.

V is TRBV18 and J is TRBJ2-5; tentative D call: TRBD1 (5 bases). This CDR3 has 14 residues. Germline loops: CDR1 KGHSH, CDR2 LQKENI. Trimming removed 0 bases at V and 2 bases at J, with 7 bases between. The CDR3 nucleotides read TGTGCCAGCTCACCACCGTACAGGCAAGAGACCCAGTACTTC. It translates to CASSPPYRQETQYF.

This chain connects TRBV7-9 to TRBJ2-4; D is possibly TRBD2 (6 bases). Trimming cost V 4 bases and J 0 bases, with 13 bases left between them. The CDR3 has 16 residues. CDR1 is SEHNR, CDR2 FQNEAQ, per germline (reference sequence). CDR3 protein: CASSSSDYEAKNIQYF. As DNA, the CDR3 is TGTGCCAGCAGCTCTTCGGACTACGAAGCCAAAAACATTCAGTACTTC.

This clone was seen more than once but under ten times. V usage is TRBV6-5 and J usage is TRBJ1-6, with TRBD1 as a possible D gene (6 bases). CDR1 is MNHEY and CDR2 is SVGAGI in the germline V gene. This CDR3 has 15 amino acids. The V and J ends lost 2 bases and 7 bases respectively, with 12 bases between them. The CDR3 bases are TGTGCCAGCAGTTACCGCAGGGACACCAATTCACCCCTCCACTTT. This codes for CASSYRRDTNSPLHF.

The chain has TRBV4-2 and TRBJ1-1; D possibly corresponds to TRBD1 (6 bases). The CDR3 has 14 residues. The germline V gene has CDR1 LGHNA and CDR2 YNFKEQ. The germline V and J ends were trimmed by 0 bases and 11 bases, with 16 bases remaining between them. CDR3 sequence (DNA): TGTGCCAGCAGCCAAGATATTTGGACAGAATCGGCTTTCTTT. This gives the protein CASSQDIWTESAFF.

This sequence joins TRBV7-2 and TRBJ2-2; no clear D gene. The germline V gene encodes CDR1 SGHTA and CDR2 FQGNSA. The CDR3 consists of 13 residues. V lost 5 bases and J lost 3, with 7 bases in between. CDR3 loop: CASSPRYTGELFF. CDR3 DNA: TGTGCCAGCAGCCCCCGGTACACCGGGGAGCTGTTTTTT.

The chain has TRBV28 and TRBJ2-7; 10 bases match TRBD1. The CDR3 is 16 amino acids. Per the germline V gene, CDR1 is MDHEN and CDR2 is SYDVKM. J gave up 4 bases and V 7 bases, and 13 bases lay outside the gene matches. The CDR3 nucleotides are TGTGCCAGCAAAGGGACAGGGACAGGGGCTTCTTACGAGCAGTACTTC. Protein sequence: CASKGTGTGASYEQYF.

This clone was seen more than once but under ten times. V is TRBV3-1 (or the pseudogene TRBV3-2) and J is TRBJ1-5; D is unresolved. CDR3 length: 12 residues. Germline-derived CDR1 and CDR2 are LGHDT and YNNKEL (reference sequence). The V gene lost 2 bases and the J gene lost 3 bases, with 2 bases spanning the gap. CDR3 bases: TGTGCCAGCAGCCAACACAATCAGCCCCAGCATTTT. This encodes CASSQHNQPQHF.

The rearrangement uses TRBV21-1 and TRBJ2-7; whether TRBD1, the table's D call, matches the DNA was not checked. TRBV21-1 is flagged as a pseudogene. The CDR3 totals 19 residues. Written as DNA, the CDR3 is TGTGCCAGCAGCAAAGTGGGCCGAGAGAAGCCCCTGAGCTCCTACGAGCAGTACTTC. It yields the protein CASSKVGREKPLSSYEQYF.

CDR3 nucleotide sequence: TGTGCCAGCAGTTTCCGCACTGAAGCTTTCTTT. Residues: CASSFRTEAFF. The chain joins TRBV6-5 to TRBJ1-1; D is ambiguous. CDR3 length equals 11 residues. Per the germline V gene, CDR1 is MNHEY and CDR2 is SVGAGI. Trimming left V 4 bases short and J 4 bases short, with 4 bases between.